This T cell receptor (beta chain) was recorded in a study of blood T cells in healthy people across ages. Study at large: For every two T cells, template switching captured about one barcoded beta molecule.

Study findings and constraints: In long-lived donors, naive CD4+ cell counts and diversity exceeded those of aged donors. Underestimates were what the diversity estimates from one million T cells were considered to be.

A note on this clonotype: What it binds is not known.

A sample-barcoded 5' primer and a J-beta primer mix were used in a second PCR of roughly 7 to 11 cycles. From the 5' RACE reads, TCRdb called clonotypes with MiXCR, one entry per CDR3 protein. The sample holds roughly 1,300,000 distinct CDR3 sequences, roughly 64% seen once. Germline V gene sequence: CDR1 SGHVS, CDR2 FNYEAQ. V lost 1 base to trimming and J lost 0 bases, with 15 bases between them. The CDR3 is 18 amino acids. The material sequenced was blood. The gene calls are TRBV7-6 and TRBJ1-4; D is unclear. This sequence was found in a man aged 18 to 30 in good health. The CDR3 loop reads CASSLDPLDAATNEKLFF. The CDR3 DNA reads TGTGCCAGCAGCTTAGACCCATTGGACGCTGCAACTAATGAAAAACTGTTTTTT. Together with reference TRBV7-6 and TRBJ1-4, the CDR3 gives the full variable domain: GAGVSQSPRYKVTKRGQDVALRCDPISGHVSLYWYRQALGQGPEFLTYFNYEAQQDKSGLPNDRFSAERPEGSISTLTIQRTEQRDSAMYRCASSLDPLDAATNEKLFFGSGTQLSVL.